These 12 T cell receptor beta chains originate from one sample sequenced in a study of T cell changes during pregnancy in multiple sclerosis. Only in-frame clones appear in the TCRdb table, and some are missing; sequencing was by immunoSEQ multiplex PCR. Here the sample spans 85,000 to 120,000 clones, about 90% being singletons. The specimen was peripheral blood, collected after pregnancy. The receptors were sampled from a female donor with multiple sclerosis, enrolled in a pregnancy study.

This chain uses TRBV19 with TRBJ2-5, with 7 positions matching TRBD2. Germline V lookup: CDR1 LNHDA, CDR2 SQIVND (reference sequence). V lost 7 bases, J lost 4 bases, and 9 bases stayed unmatched. CDR3 length: 14 amino acids. The CDR3 nucleotides read TGTGCCAGTACCGAACTCCCGGGGGGAGAGACCCAGTACTTC. This gives the protein CASTELPGGETQYF.

The V and J genes are TRBV6-1 and TRBJ2-1; 11 nucleotides match TRBD1. The CDR3 consists of 13 residues. In germline, CDR1 is MNHNS, CDR2 SASEGT. V trimming: 6 bases; J trimming: 9 bases; junction bases outside the gene matches: 4. DNA of the CDR3: TGTGCCAGCAGCTCCGGGACAGGGGGTGAGCAGTTCTTC. This translates into CASSSGTGGEQFF.

This clone appeared a single time. J is TRBJ2-1 and V is TRBV21-1; the table's D call, TRBD2, has no DNA check behind it. TRBV21-1 has pseudogene status. This CDR3 has 8 amino acids. CDR3 protein: CASSSGFF. CDR3 DNA: TGTGCCAGCAGCTCCGGGTTCTTC.

J is TRBJ1-2 and V is TRBV30; D remains ambiguous. Trimming removed 7 bases at V and 2 bases at J, with 14 bases between. The CDR3 is made up of 13 amino acids. The germline gives CDR1 GTSNPN, CDR2 SVGIG (reference sequence). This CDR3 is CASKARGNYGYTF. CDR3 in DNA: TGTGCCTCTAAGGCCCGGGGAAACTATGGCTACACCTTC.

The J gene is TRBJ2-7, the V gene TRBV6-1; no reliable D call. This CDR3 comprises 11 residues. V was cut by 6 bases and J by 3 bases, with 6 bases left in between. CDR1 and CDR2 (germline): MNHNS, SASEGT. CDR3 DNA: TGTGCCAGCAGCCCCCTCTACGAGCAGTACTTC. It translates to CASSPLYEQYF.

The chain combines TRBV7-3 with TRBJ2-1; maybe TRBD2 (9 bases). Trimming removed 5 bases at V and 6 bases at J, with 23 bases between. The CDR3 is made up of 17 amino acids. The germline CDR1 and CDR2 sequences are SGHTA and FQGTGA. As DNA, the CDR3 is TGTGCCAGCAGCCCTCAGGGGGCGGGAGGGAGGGGCAATGAGCAGTTCTTC. Translation gives CASSPQGAGGRGNEQFF.

This chain uses TRBV30 with TRBJ2-7; 9 bases agree with TRBD1. The CDR3 runs to 14 residues. The J segment lost 4 bases and the V segment lost 2 bases, leaving 6 bases of the junction unmatched. CDR1 is GTSNPN, CDR2 SVGIG, per germline (reference sequence). CDR3 DNA sequence: TGTGCCTGGAGTAATTCCGGGACAGGGTACGAGCAGTACTTC. Translated, it gives CAWSNSGTGYEQYF.

This chain links TRBV7-8 with TRBJ2-7; D is undetermined. Trimming stripped 4 bases from V and 1 base from J, with 5 bases between. The CDR3 consists of 12 residues. The germline V gene encodes CDR1 SGHVS and CDR2 FQNEAQ. The CDR3 is CASSSLSYEQYF. The CDR3, as DNA: TGTGCCAGCAGCTCACTATCCTACGAGCAGTACTTC.

The genes are TRBV6-6 and TRBJ1-1; D is unresolved. The CDR3 contains 15 residues. Germline V gene lookup returns CDR1 MNHNY and CDR2 SVGAGI (reference sequence). The V end was cut by 0 bases, the J end by 1 base, with 9 bases between. The CDR3 is CASSYSSGKNTEAFF. CDR3 sequence (DNA): TGTGCCAGCAGTTACTCCTCGGGAAAGAACACTGAAGCTTTCTTT.

The count of this clone is one. J is TRBJ2-7 and V is TRBV6-5; D possibly corresponds to TRBD1 (6 bases). CDR3 length: 15 amino acids. Trimming cost V 5 bases and J 3 bases, with 17 bases left between them. Germline V gene data show CDR1 as MNHEY and CDR2 as SVGAGI. CDR3: CASSPTGGDYYEQYF. CDR3 coding DNA: TGTGCCAGCAGTCCGACAGGAGGAGACTACTACGAGCAGTACTTC.

The V and J genes are TRBV2 and TRBJ1-4, with TRBD1 matching 9 bases. J gave up 6 bases and V 3 bases, and 2 bases lay outside the gene matches. This CDR3 region has 14 residues. The germline V gene encodes CDR1 SNHLY and CDR2 FYNNEI. The CDR3 DNA reads TGTGCCAGCAGTGACAGGACAGGGGATGAAAAACTGTTTTTT. It is translated as CASSDRTGDEKLFF.

The V call is TRBV7-8, the J call TRBJ1-1, with D maybe TRBD1 (5 bases). The CDR3 is made up of 15 amino acids. Per germline, CDR1 SGHVS and CDR2 FQNEAQ. With 3 bases removed from V and 1 base from J, the gap between germline ends came to 12 bases. CDR3 nucleotide sequence: TGTGCCAGCAGCTTCCCGGGACTTCCGAACACTGAAGCTTTCTTT. It codes for CASSFPGLPNTEAFF.